This TCR beta chain was obtained from a study of human T cells and chemical hapten exposure. The CDR3 consists of 15 residues. Germline-derived CDR1 and CDR2 are SGHAT and FQNNGV. J was trimmed by 6 bases and V by 3 bases; bases with no gene match: 3. TCRdb redid the calling of the RACE reads with MiXCR, one entry per CDR3 protein. The sample lists around 120,000 distinct CDR3 sequences; approximately 13% were seen once. Stated time point: pre-sensitization, week 0. Specified treatment: therapeutic diphenylcyclopropenone sensitization with weekly scalp DPC. The input for sequencing was whole blood, taken in connection with sensitization to the hapten diphenylcyclopropenone (DPC). The source is a young woman with alopecia areata. Some clones in this sample may be carry-over from other donors' samples. The chain carries TRBV11-2 and TRBJ1-6, with 9 bases aligning to TRBD1. This CDR3 is CASSFTGGGNSPLHF. CDR3 bases: TGTGCCAGCAGCTTTACAGGGGGCGGTAATTCACCCCTCCACTTT.